The 26 T cell receptor beta chains listed next were all sequenced from one sample in a study of blood T cells in healthy people across ages. A second about 6 to 12 cycle PCR used barcoded and J-beta primers. Each CDR3 protein gets one entry after TCRdb re-called the 5' RACE reads with MiXCR. The profile shows hundreds of thousands of distinct CDR3 sequences, around two fifths of them singletons. Sequenced material: blood. The source is a man older than 75 in good health.

V and J are TRBV19 and TRBJ2-4, with D perhaps TRBD1 (5 bases). Germline lookup yields CDR1 LNHDA and CDR2 SQIVND (reference sequence). V lost 3 bases to trimming and J lost 0 bases, with 9 bases between them. The CDR3 is 15 residues long. The CDR3 bases are TGTGCCAGTAGTATTGACAGAAAAGCCAAAAACATTCAGTACTTC. It encodes CASSIDRKAKNIQYF.

V usage is TRBV6-1 and J usage is TRBJ2-1, with 7 bases matching TRBD1. Germline CDR1 and CDR2: MNHNS and SASEGT. V was pared by 6 bases and J by 13 bases, with 18 bases of the junction left unmatched. CDR3 length equals 15 residues. This chain's CDR3 is CASSVEQGIGETQFF. The DNA of the CDR3 is TGTGCCAGCAGCGTTGAACAGGGGATCGGCGAGACCCAGTTCTTC.

The chain carries TRBV7-9 and TRBJ1-5; D uncertain. Germline CDR1 reads SEHNR; CDR2 reads FQNEAQ (reference sequence). The CDR3 loop spans 13 amino acids. Trimming took 5 bases from V and 4 from J, leaving 9 bases between them. DNA of the CDR3: TGTGCCAGCAGCCTTCAGGCTAATCAGCCCCAGCATTTT. Protein product: CASSLQANQPQHF.

The sample holds a few counts of this clonotype. V gene TRBV6-5 combines with J gene TRBJ2-7, with D unresolved. V lost 0 bases and J lost 1, with 10 bases in between. The CDR3 extends over 15 amino acids. Germline values: CDR1 MNHEY, CDR2 SVGAGI. DNA of the CDR3: TGTGCCAGCAGTTACTCCGAAGCGTCGTCCTACGAGCAGTACTTC. The encoded protein is CASSYSEASSYEQYF.

The chain employs TRBV2 and TRBJ2-5; D remains ambiguous. The CDR3 is 12 amino acids. The germline gives CDR1 SNHLY, CDR2 FYNNEI. V was cut by 6 bases and J by 2 bases, with 7 bases left in between. CDR3: CASRREQETQYF. The CDR3 DNA reads TGTGCCAGCAGGAGAGAACAAGAGACCCAGTACTTC.

The chain carries TRBV7-2 and TRBJ2-5; no clear D gene. The CDR3 contains 13 residues. Germline V gives CDR1 SGHTA, CDR2 FQGNSA. V lost 2 bases, J lost 5 bases, and 9 bases lay in between. The CDR3 bases are TGTGCCAGCAGCTTAAACCCCGGGGAGACCCAGTACTTC. It codes for CASSLNPGETQYF.

This chain connects TRBV7-6 to TRBJ2-3; 9 bases align to TRBD2. Per germline, CDR1 SGHVS and CDR2 FNYEAQ. V was clipped by 1 base and J by 2 bases; unmatched bases: 4. This CDR3 is built from 16 residues. Here the CDR3 DNA reads TGTGCCAGCAGCTTAGAGCTAGCGGGAACCACAGATACGCAGTATTTT. Translated, it gives CASSLELAGTTDTQYF.

The V call is TRBV20-1, the J call TRBJ2-1; a possible D gene is TRBD1 (6 bases). TRBJ2-7 explains the end of the DNA better; the J call may be wrong. This CDR3 spans 15 amino acids. CDR1 and CDR2 from the germline V gene are DFQATT and SNEGSKA (reference sequence). CDR3 DNA: TGCAGTGCTCCCCCCGACAGGACCATCTACAATGAGCAGTACTTC. Translation: CSAPPDRTIYNEQYF.

This clonotype appeared many times. The V call is TRBV6-5, the J call TRBJ2-1; 7 nucleotides align to TRBD2. V dropped 2 bases and J dropped 4; count of bases not matched to a gene: 5. Looked up from germline, CDR1 is MNHEY and CDR2 is SVGAGI. The CDR3 is made up of 15 amino acids. The CDR3 protein is CASSYDPSGYNEQFF. CDR3 sequence (DNA): TGTGCCAGCAGTTACGACCCTAGCGGTTACAATGAGCAGTTCTTC.

This clonotype was found many times. The chain carries TRBV29-1 and TRBJ2-7; D not certain. CDR1 is SQVTM, CDR2 ANQGSEA, per germline. The CDR3 runs 11 residues. Between the trimmed V and J ends, which lost 7 bases and 6 bases, there was a span of 13 bases. The CDR3, as DNA: TGCAGCGCCCTCACGGGTGTCGAGCAGTACTTC. Translating gives CSALTGVEQYF.

The chain has TRBV7-9 and TRBJ2-3, with 8 bases fitting TRBD1. Germline trimming cut 5 bases from V and 0 bases from J; bases unmatched to any gene: 4. This CDR3 is built from 15 residues. CDR1 and CDR2 from the germline V gene are SEHNR and FQNEAQ (reference sequence). The CDR3 bases are TGTGCCAGCAGCACCCGGGACAGGAGCACAGATACGCAGTATTTT. It yields the protein CASSTRDRSTDTQYF.

V gene TRBV30 combines with J gene TRBJ2-7; D unresolved. The V gene lost 3 bases and the J gene lost 7 bases, with 13 bases spanning the gap. The germline V gene encodes CDR1 GTSNPN and CDR2 SVGIG (reference sequence). The CDR3 runs to 12 residues. The CDR3 DNA is TGTGCCTGGAGCGCCCGGACGGGTGAGCAGTACTTC. This codes for CAWSARTGEQYF.

The chain carries TRBV6-2 or TRBV6-3 and TRBJ2-1, with D tentatively TRBD2 (7 bases). The germline V gene encodes CDR1 MNHEY and CDR2 SVGEGT. Deletions cut 5 bases from V and 8 bases from J, with 19 bases between. CDR3 length: 15 residues. The CDR3: CASSDRRLGRDEQFF. DNA of the CDR3: TGTGCCAGCAGTGACAGGAGGCTGGGGAGGGATGAGCAGTTCTTC.

This clonotype has a count of ten or more. This chain connects TRBV6-2 or TRBV6-3 to TRBJ2-4; 7 bases line up with TRBD2. The CDR3 runs to 19 residues. Germline V gene sequence: CDR1 MNHEY, CDR2 SVGEGT. V dropped 8 bases and J dropped 3; count of bases not matched to a gene: 22. The CDR3 region has the DNA TGTGCCAGCGGTGACGCCGGGGGGAACCGGAATAGTGACAAAAACATTCAGTACTTC. Encoded protein: CASGDAGGNRNSDKNIQYF.

The chain carries TRBV18 and TRBJ2-2, with 8 bases identical to TRBD1. The length of the CDR3 is 15 residues. After removal of 5 bases from V and 1 base from J, the junction contained 3 bases not matched to a gene. Germline loops: CDR1 KGHSH, CDR2 LQKENI. This CDR3 is CASSAGTGNTGELFF. The DNA for the CDR3 is TGTGCCAGCTCAGCCGGGACAGGGAACACCGGGGAGCTGTTTTTT.

There are many counts of this clonotype. The chain carries TRBV29-1 and TRBJ2-5; 9 bases are shared with TRBD2. The trim removed 4 bases at V and 2 bases at J, leaving 11 bases unmatched. The length of the CDR3 is 16 residues. Germline CDR1 SQVTM, CDR2 ANQGSEA. The DNA for the CDR3 is TGCAGCGTTGTAGACCCATTTGCGGGGGGGCAAGAGACCCAGTACTTC. This translates into CSVVDPFAGGQETQYF.

J is TRBJ2-7 and V is TRBV6-1, with D possibly called TRBD1 or TRBD2 (5 bases each). The CDR3 is 14 residues long. Trimming shortened V by 7 bases and J by 4 bases, and 17 bases separated the two germline ends. CDR1 is MNHNS and CDR2 is SASEGT in the germline V gene. CDR3 residues: CASTAGTSLYEQYF. The CDR3 coding sequence is TGTGCCAGCACGGCCGGGACCTCTCTATACGAGCAGTACTTC.

This clonotype was picked up many times. The chain couples TRBV29-1 to TRBJ2-7; the D gene is possibly TRBD2 (5 bases). Trimming removed 7 bases at V and 5 bases at J, with 15 bases between. Germline V gives CDR1 SQVTM, CDR2 ANQGSEA. This CDR3 contains 12 residues. CDR3 in DNA: TGCAGCGCTACAACTGGGAGCCACGAGCAGTACTTC. This encodes CSATTGSHEQYF.

This clonotype was counted ten times or more. The chain links TRBV15 to TRBJ1-5; D gene unclear. This CDR3 comprises 14 residues. Trimming took off 1 base at V and 5 bases at J, with 9 bases between the two ends. Germline CDR1 and CDR2: LNHNV and YYDKDF (reference sequence). The CDR3 is CATSRVAVDQPQHF. The CDR3 bases are TGTGCCACCAGCAGAGTTGCAGTAGATCAGCCCCAGCATTTT.

A few counts support this clonotype. The rearrangement joins TRBV20-1 to TRBJ2-1, with a possible D match to TRBD2 (5 bases). Germline assignment: CDR1 DFQATT and CDR2 SNEGSKA (reference sequence). The ends were cut back, 3 bases at V and 1 base at J, with 13 bases in the middle. The CDR3 is 15 amino acids. The CDR3 region is CSASGPWESYNEQFF. DNA of the CDR3: TGCAGTGCTAGTGGTCCATGGGAGTCCTACAATGAGCAGTTCTTC.

This clonotype was recorded a few times. The chain uses TRBV5-1 and TRBJ1-2, with D unresolved. Germline CDR1 SGHRS, CDR2 YFSETQ. CDR3 length: 13 residues. Trimming removed 1 base at V and 6 bases at J, with 10 bases between. The CDR3 loop is CASSLSEAHGYTF. The CDR3 coding sequence is TGCGCCAGCAGCTTGTCGGAGGCACATGGCTACACCTTC.

The V call is TRBV7-2, the J call TRBJ1-1; weak D call: TRBD1 (6 bases). V was clipped by 5 bases and J by 0 bases, with 19 bases between them. Germline loops: CDR1 SGHTA, CDR2 FQGNSA. This CDR3 region has 17 residues. The CDR3 loop reads CASSPRALGQMNTEAFF. CDR3 coding DNA: TGTGCCAGCAGCCCCAGGGCTTTAGGACAGATGAACACTGAAGCTTTCTTT.

As concerns this clonotype: The junction departs from germline at one end; a sequencing error may be responsible. The gene calls are TRBV6-2 or TRBV6-3 and TRBJ2-3; 7 nucleotides line up with TRBD2. There are 17 residues in the CDR3. Germline V gene lookup returns CDR1 MNHEY and CDR2 SVGEGT. CDR3 amino acids: CAGSYQRSGRGTDTQYF. The CDR3 nucleotides are TGTGCCGGCAGTTACCAAAGAAGTGGGAGGGGCACAGATACGCAGTATTTT.

The V gene is TRBV11-3, the J gene TRBJ2-5; 15 bases are a match to TRBD2. The length of the CDR3 is 20 residues. The germline V gene has CDR1 SGHNT and CDR2 YENEEA. J was trimmed by 2 bases and V by 5 bases; bases with no gene match: 15. CDR3: CASSQRTPGTSGGPQETQYF. As DNA, the CDR3 is TGTGCCAGCAGCCAAAGGACACCGGGGACTAGCGGGGGGCCACAAGAGACCCAGTACTTC.

The CDR3 coding sequence is TGTGCCAGCAGCTTAACCCCAGACTGGGTCCAAGAGACCCAGTACTTC. It translates to CASSLTPDWVQETQYF. J is TRBJ2-5 and V is TRBV7-3; unclear D gene. In germline, CDR1 is SGHTA, CDR2 FQGTGA. Between the trimmed V and J ends, which lost 0 bases and 1 base, there was a span of 12 bases. The CDR3 loop spans 16 amino acids.

The genes are TRBV20-1 and TRBJ2-7; D is possibly TRBD2 (5 bases). Germline loops: CDR1 DFQATT, CDR2 SNEGSKA (reference sequence). There are 12 residues in the CDR3. Trimming removed 3 bases at V and 4 bases at J, with 10 bases between. The DNA for the CDR3 is TGCAGTGCTAGCGGGATTTTTTACGAGCAGTACTTC. Its protein product is CSASGIFYEQYF.